The 17 T cell receptor beta chains below were found in one sample sequenced in a study of blood T cells in healthy people across ages. The second PCR ran roughly 6 to 11 cycles with a sample-barcoded 5' primer and J-beta primers. TCRdb reprocessed the 5' RACE reads via MiXCR and lists one record per CDR3 protein. Counted here are around 990,000 distinct CDR3 sequences, roughly two fifths occurring once; the ten biggest clones make up about 12%. Sequenced sample: blood. The source of these receptors is a man aged 18 to 30 in good health.

The table lists this clonotype with a few counts. V gene TRBV12-3 or TRBV12-4 combines with J gene TRBJ1-2, with 8 nucleotides matching TRBD1. J was trimmed by 8 bases and V by 6 bases; bases with no gene match: 5. CDR3 length: 12 residues. CDR3 residues: CASRPGTGGYTF. The CDR3 DNA sequence: TGTGCCAGCAGGCCCGGGACAGGCGGCTACACCTTC.

CDR3 nucleotides: TGTGCCAGCAGTCGCTTGGGACAGGGGGATGAGCAGTTCTTC. It translates to CASSRLGQGDEQFF. The chain uses TRBV7-2 and TRBJ2-1; 11 bases map to TRBD1. Germline V gene data show CDR1 as SGHTA and CDR2 as FQGNSA. V lost 6 bases, J lost 8 bases, and 6 bases stayed unmatched. The CDR3 loop spans 14 amino acids.

The genes are TRBV2 and TRBJ1-1; D unresolved. Looked up from germline, CDR1 is SNHLY and CDR2 is FYNNEI. The CDR3 contains 13 residues. The V and J ends lost 6 bases and 2 bases respectively, with 10 bases between them. The CDR3 DNA is TGTGCCAGCAGCCGTAGGATTAACACTGAAGCTTTCTTT. Translation gives CASSRRINTEAFF.

The chain joins TRBV7-2 to TRBJ1-3, with D tentatively TRBD1 (6 bases). The CDR3 is 14 residues long. Between the trimmed V and J ends, which lost 6 bases and 3 bases, there was a span of 12 bases. Per the germline V gene, CDR1 is SGHTA and CDR2 is FQGNSA. CDR3 in amino acids: CASRPTGLGNTIYF. As DNA, the CDR3 is TGTGCCAGCAGACCAACAGGGCTTGGAAACACCATATATTTT.

This clonotype appeared a few times. The chain recombines TRBV24-1 with TRBJ1-5, with 7 bases identical to TRBD1. V shed 5 bases and J 2 bases; nucleotides not matched to a gene: 8. This CDR3 is 16 amino acids long. Germline V gives CDR1 KGHDR, CDR2 SFDVKD. CDR3 bases: TGTGCCACCAGTGCTACGACAGGGTATGGCAATCAGCCCCAGCATTTT. Translated: CATSATTGYGNQPQHF.

In this sample, this clonotype turned up a few times. This chain joins TRBV29-1 and TRBJ2-7; the D gene is possibly TRBD1 (6 bases). The CDR3 is 12 residues long. The ends were cut back, 7 bases at V and 4 bases at J, with 14 bases in the middle. Germline loops: CDR1 SQVTM, CDR2 ANQGSEA. The CDR3 nucleotides are TGCAGCGCTGGGGACACAGGATACGAGCAGTACTTC. It is translated as CSAGDTGYEQYF.

The chain combines TRBV7-2 with TRBJ2-2; D gene unclear. Germline V gene sequence: CDR1 SGHTA, CDR2 FQGNSA. Trimming removed 5 bases from V and 5 bases from J, with 15 bases in between. The CDR3 has 15 residues. CDR3 nucleotide sequence: TGTGCCAGCAGCCCAGCCCCTATCCGGACCGGGGAGCTGTTTTTT. This sequence encodes CASSPAPIRTGELFF.

This clonotype was seen more than once but under ten times. The V and J genes are TRBV12-3 or TRBV12-4 and TRBJ2-2; no clear D. The CDR3 is made up of 13 amino acids. The germline V and J ends were trimmed by 10 bases and 4 bases, with 13 bases remaining between them. CDR3 residues: CATIGLVTGELFF. CDR3 in DNA: TGTGCCACCATTGGGTTAGTCACCGGGGAGCTGTTTTTT.

The chain combines TRBV6-6 with TRBJ1-4; TRBD1 matches 9 bases. The length of the CDR3 is 14 residues. Losses at the gene ends were 6 bases for V and 4 bases for J; bases not matched to a gene: 3. In germline, CDR1 is MNHNY, CDR2 SVGAGI (reference sequence). The CDR3 DNA follows: TGTGCCAGCAGAACAGGGGGCAGTAATGAAAAACTGTTTTTT. Translating it yields CASRTGGSNEKLFF.

This clonotype was observed a handful of times. The chain has TRBV7-9 and TRBJ2-4; D may be TRBD1 or TRBD2 (6 bases each). Germline CDR1 SEHNR, CDR2 FQNEAQ (reference sequence). The CDR3 length is 15 residues. V lost 4 bases, J lost 8 bases, and 18 bases lay in between. CDR3 nucleotides: TGTGCCAGCAGCTCCCAATCGGGGGCCTATGACATTCAGTACTTC. Its translation: CASSSQSGAYDIQYF.

This chain joins TRBV4-1 and TRBJ2-7; D is undetermined. Germline-derived CDR1 and CDR2 are MGHRA and YSYEKL. The germline V and J ends were trimmed by 2 bases and 2 bases, with 13 bases remaining between them. The CDR3 totals 15 residues. The CDR3 region is CASSQNSRHPYEQYF. Here the CDR3 DNA reads TGCGCCAGCAGCCAAAATTCCAGACACCCCTACGAGCAGTACTTC.

Only a few counts were recorded for this clonotype. V usage is TRBV7-9 and J usage is TRBJ2-1; D may correspond to TRBD1 or TRBD2 (6 bases each). Near its end, the DNA agrees better with TRBJ2-7, so the J call may be wrong. The CDR3 extends over 15 amino acids. The germline V gene has CDR1 SEHNR and CDR2 FQNEAQ (reference sequence). The CDR3 spells CASNGGRMSYNEQYF. The CDR3 DNA is TGTGCCAGCAACGGGGGCAGGATGTCCTACAATGAGCAGTACTTC.

This clonotype was detected a few times. V usage is TRBV7-2 and J usage is TRBJ1-2; unclear D gene. CDR1 is SGHTA and CDR2 is FQGNSA in the germline V gene. The ends were cut back, 4 bases at V and 0 bases at J, with 6 bases in the middle. This CDR3 has 13 amino acids. The CDR3 coding sequence is TGTGCCAGCAGCTGGGGTGCTAACTATGGCTACACCTTC. It encodes CASSWGANYGYTF. Combining the CDR3 with reference TRBV7-2 and TRBJ1-2 gives the whole variable domain GAGVSQSPSNKVTEKGKDVELRCDPISGHTALYWYRQSLGQGLEFLIYFQGNSAPDKSGLPSDRFSAERTGGSVSTLTIQRTQQEDSAVYLCASSWGANYGYTFGSGTRLTVV.

This chain links TRBV5-5 with TRBJ2-3; 7 positions agree with TRBD1. Losses at the gene ends were 5 bases for V and 4 bases for J; bases not matched to a gene: 7. The CDR3 is made up of 14 amino acids. Germline CDR1 is SGHKS and CDR2 is YYEKEE (reference sequence). CDR3 sequence (DNA): TGTGCCAGCAGTTGGGTCCAGGGGGCAGATACGCAGTATTTT. This encodes CASSWVQGADTQYF.

In its sample, this clonotype was seen a few times. The V and J genes are TRBV5-6 and TRBJ2-1; D gene uncertain. Between the trimmed V and J ends, which lost 3 bases and 6 bases, there was a span of 10 bases. This CDR3 has 13 amino acids. Germline V gene data show CDR1 as SGHDT and CDR2 as YYEEEE. In nucleotides, the CDR3 is TGTGCCAGCAGCTATGGGTCTAGCAATGAGCAGTTCTTC. Amino acids: CASSYGSSNEQFF.

The genes are TRBV5-1 and TRBJ2-1, with D possibly being TRBD1 (6 bases). The J call could be wrong; TRBJ2-7 is a better fit for the DNA end. Germline CDR1 SGHRS, CDR2 YFSETQ. There are 16 residues in the CDR3. CDR3 DNA: TGCGCCAGCAGCTTCCCACAGGACAGCTCCTACAATGAGCAGTACTTC. Encoded protein: CASSFPQDSSYNEQYF.

The J gene is TRBJ2-3, the V gene TRBV7-2, with a weak D call TRBD2 (5 bases). V dropped 0 bases and J dropped 6 bases, with 19 bases sitting between them. The CDR3 is made up of 17 amino acids. Germline-derived CDR1 and CDR2 are SGHTA and FQGNSA. The CDR3 DNA reads TGTGCCAGCAGCTTAGCGCTAGAGGTCGGGATGCGGGATACGCAGTATTTT. It yields the protein CASSLALEVGMRDTQYF. The entire variable domain, with the rest obtained from reference TRBV7-2 and TRBJ2-3, is as follows: GAGVSQSPSNKVTEKGKDVELRCDPISGHTALYWYRQSLGQGLEFLIYFQGNSAPDKSGLPSDRFSAERTGGSVSTLTIQRTQQEDSAVYLCASSLALEVGMRDTQYFGPGTRLTVL.